The 22 T cell receptor beta chains below come from one sample, sequenced in a study of T cell changes during pregnancy in multiple sclerosis. TCRdb's copy holds only in-frame clones and misses some; the assay was immunoSEQ multiplex PCR. This table holds over 80,000 clones, just over 90% found once. Specimen: peripheral blood, collected in the second trimester of pregnancy. Receptors originate from a female donor in good health, enrolled as a control in a pregnancy study.

This chain links TRBV18 with TRBJ2-1; tentatively, D is TRBD2 (6 bases). Trimming removed 3 bases from V and 0 bases from J, with 15 bases in between. Germline values: CDR1 KGHSH, CDR2 LQKENI. This CDR3 comprises 17 residues. CDR3: CASSPSPGGSSYNEQFF. The CDR3 DNA reads as TGTGCCAGCTCACCCTCCCCAGGAGGGAGCTCCTACAATGAGCAGTTCTTC.

This chain connects TRBV9 to TRBJ2-1; D is unclear. The germline V and J ends were trimmed by 1 base and 0 bases, with 11 bases remaining between them. This CDR3 region has 16 residues. CDR1 is SGDLS and CDR2 is YYNGEE in the germline V gene. CDR3 region: CASSVMGQSSYNEQFF. Written as DNA, the CDR3 is TGTGCCAGCAGCGTAATGGGCCAGAGCTCCTACAATGAGCAGTTCTTC.

This rearrangement joins TRBV7-9 to TRBJ1-3; D is ambiguous. V lost 2 bases, J lost 0 bases, and 8 bases lay in between. The CDR3 covers 15 residues. CDR1 SEHNR and CDR2 FQNEAQ come from the germline V gene (reference sequence). CDR3 protein: CASSLLPFSGNTIYF. The DNA of the CDR3 is TGTGCCAGCAGCTTACTTCCTTTCTCTGGAAACACCATATATTTT.

The chain recombines TRBV18 with TRBJ2-6, with 7 bases that match TRBD1. Germline trimming cut 3 bases from V and 0 bases from J; bases unmatched to any gene: 8. This CDR3 comprises 18 residues. In germline, CDR1 is KGHSH, CDR2 LQKENI. CDR3 loop: CASSPATGRFSGANVLTF. DNA of the CDR3: TGTGCCAGCTCACCTGCGACAGGGCGCTTCTCTGGGGCCAACGTCCTGACTTTC.

DNA of the CDR3: TGTGCCAGCAGTGGCAGGGTCTATAATTCACCCCTCCACTTT. Translation: CASSGRVYNSPLHF. The V call is TRBV25-1, the J call TRBJ1-6, with D perhaps matching TRBD1 (5 bases). The CDR3 is 14 amino acids. In germline, CDR1 is MGHDK, CDR2 SYGVNS. Trimming stripped 4 bases from V and 3 bases from J, with 7 bases between.

This chain uses TRBV5-1 with TRBJ1-5; 10 bases are shared with TRBD1. V shed 0 bases, J shed 7 bases, and the junction held 4 bases outside the gene matches. The CDR3 has 15 residues. Germline assignment: CDR1 SGHRS and CDR2 YFSETQ. The CDR3 is CASSLGGTGDQPQHF. As DNA, the CDR3 is TGCGCCAGCAGCTTGGGTGGGACAGGGGACCAGCCCCAGCATTTT.

This clone appeared once. V and J are TRBV7-6 and TRBJ1-6; 7 bases match TRBD1. This CDR3 spans 16 amino acids. V was pared by 5 bases and J by 5 bases, with 9 bases of the junction left unmatched. CDR1 SGHVS and CDR2 FNYEAQ come from the germline V gene. CDR3 residues: CASSQFHRGDNSPLHF. For the CDR3, the DNA is TGTGCCAGCAGCCAATTTCACAGGGGAGATAATTCACCCCTCCACTTT.

The chain joins TRBV7-8 to TRBJ2-7, with 9 bases aligning to TRBD1. In germline, CDR1 is SGHVS, CDR2 FQNEAQ. Losses at the gene ends were 4 bases for V and 5 bases for J; bases not matched to a gene: 6. There are 14 residues in the CDR3. This CDR3 reads CASSYRDRAHEQYF. CDR3 coding DNA: TGTGCCAGCAGCTACCGGGACAGGGCCCACGAGCAGTACTTC.

J is TRBJ2-3 and V is TRBV7-9; D gene unclear. V was cut by 5 bases and J by 7 bases, with 10 bases left in between. CDR1 is SEHNR and CDR2 is FQNEAQ in the germline V gene (reference sequence). The CDR3 is 12 residues long. The CDR3, as DNA: TGTGCCAGCAGCCCCGGGTCCAATACGCAGTATTTT. This sequence encodes CASSPGSNTQYF.

The J gene is TRBJ1-1, the V gene TRBV4-1; TRBD1 matches 7 bases. The CDR3 totals 16 residues. Germline lookup yields CDR1 MGHRA and CDR2 YSYEKL. After removal of 3 bases from V and 3 bases from J, the junction contained 10 bases not matched to a gene. CDR3 nucleotide sequence: TGCGCCAGCAGCCAGTACACGGGACAGACCTACACTGAAGCTTTCTTT. Protein: CASSQYTGQTYTEAFF.

This clone was counted many times. J is TRBJ2-3 and V is TRBV6-4, with 10 bases that match TRBD2. Germline V CDR1 and CDR2: MRHNA, SNTAGT. V shed 0 bases and J 4 bases; nucleotides not matched to a gene: 1. The CDR3 totals 15 residues. The CDR3 spells CASSDSAGGPDTQYF. The CDR3 nucleotides read TGTGCCAGCAGTGACTCAGCGGGGGGGCCAGATACGCAGTATTTT.

This clone was picked up one time. The chain employs TRBV9 and TRBJ2-1, with 7 bases matching TRBD1. J lost 0 bases, V lost 4 bases, and 4 bases had no gene match. The CDR3 sequence is 15 residues long. Germline CDR1 reads SGDLS; CDR2 reads YYNGEE. CDR3 residues: CASSFRDSSYNEQFF. DNA of the CDR3: TGTGCCAGCAGCTTCCGGGACAGCTCCTACAATGAGCAGTTCTTC.

The chain combines TRBV6-6 with TRBJ2-3, with D perhaps matching TRBD2 (5 bases). Trimming stripped 7 bases from V and 5 bases from J, with 7 bases between. Germline V lookup: CDR1 MNHNY, CDR2 SVGAGI (reference sequence). This CDR3 region has 11 residues. The CDR3 is CASTGVDTQYF. DNA of the CDR3: TGTGCCAGCACCGGGGTAGATACGCAGTATTTT.

The chain links TRBV19 to TRBJ1-2; D is uncertain. V dropped 6 bases and J dropped 2 bases, with 10 bases sitting between them. The germline V gene encodes CDR1 LNHDA and CDR2 SQIVND (reference sequence). This CDR3 spans 13 amino acids. The CDR3: CASRFKRNYGYTF. Here the CDR3 DNA reads TGTGCCAGTAGATTTAAGAGGAACTATGGCTACACCTTC.

The gene calls are TRBV6-1 and TRBJ1-5, with a tentative D call TRBD1 (5 bases). With 4 bases removed from V and 3 bases from J, the gap between germline ends came to 13 bases. From germline, CDR1 is MNHNS and CDR2 SASEGT. This CDR3 has 15 amino acids. The CDR3 sequence: CASSGRGQPNQPQHF. The CDR3 nucleotides read TGTGCCAGCAGTGGACGAGGACAACCCAATCAGCCCCAGCATTTT.

The gene calls are TRBV5-6 and TRBJ1-1; 11 bases map to TRBD1. The CDR3 consists of 17 residues. With 2 bases clipped from V and 4 bases from J, the junction kept 10 bases outside the gene matches. CDR1 is SGHDT, CDR2 YYEEEE, per germline. CDR3 sequence (DNA): TGTGCCAGCAGCTTACGAAGGACAGGGGGCTGGAGCACTGAAGCTTTCTTT. It is translated as CASSLRRTGGWSTEAFF.

The genes are TRBV15 and TRBJ1-2; weak D call: TRBD1 (5 bases). The germline V and J ends were trimmed by 0 bases and 4 bases, with 6 bases remaining between them. The CDR3 has 13 amino acids. Germline CDR1 reads LNHNV; CDR2 reads YYDKDF (reference sequence). This chain's CDR3 is CATSRDRAYGYTF. The CDR3, as DNA: TGTGCCACCAGCAGAGACAGGGCCTATGGCTACACCTTC.

This clone came up many times. The gene calls are TRBV4-2 and TRBJ2-7; D is possibly TRBD2 (7 bases). Germline lookup yields CDR1 LGHNA and CDR2 YNFKEQ. V lost 1 base and J 1 base, leaving 17 bases between the germline ends. The CDR3 contains 17 residues. In DNA form, the CDR3 reads TGTGCCAGCAGCCAAGTCCTCGAGGGGGGGTCATCCTACGAGCAGTACTTC. It codes for CASSQVLEGGSSYEQYF.

The genes are TRBV7-6 and TRBJ2-1, with D possibly matching TRBD1 (5 bases). This CDR3 spans 14 amino acids. The V gene's germline CDR1 is SGHVS and CDR2 FNYEAQ. V dropped 1 base and J dropped 9 bases, with 13 bases sitting between them. CDR3 coding DNA: TGTGCCAGCAGCTTAGAGGCAGGGCTGGGTGAGCAGTTCTTC. Translating gives CASSLEAGLGEQFF. Drawing the rest from reference TRBV7-6 and TRBJ2-1, the complete variable domain is GAGVSQSPRYKVTKRGQDVALRCDPISGHVSLYWYRQALGQGPEFLTYFNYEAQQDKSGLPNDRFSAERPEGSISTLTIQRTEQRDSAMYRCASSLEAGLGEQFFGPGTRLTVL.

The CDR3: CAISVGGGAGDTQYF. DNA of the CDR3: TGTGCCATCAGTGTGGGCGGGGGGGCCGGAGATACGCAGTATTTT. The V and J genes are TRBV10-3 and TRBJ2-3; 9 positions match TRBD2. Germline assignment: CDR1 ENHRY and CDR2 SYGVKD. The V segment lost 4 bases and the J segment 5 bases; nucleotides outside the gene matches: 7. The CDR3 is 15 amino acids.

This chain joins TRBV7-2 and TRBJ1-2, with D possibly being TRBD1 (5 bases). Germline CDR1 and CDR2: SGHTA and FQGNSA. The CDR3 is 12 amino acids. Trimming removed 4 bases from V and 8 bases from J, with 11 bases in between. The CDR3 region is CASSWGLGGYTF. CDR3 DNA sequence: TGTGCCAGCAGCTGGGGACTGGGAGGCTACACCTTC.

This sequence joins TRBV7-2 and TRBJ1-1; D is undetermined. The CDR3 contains 14 residues. V gave up 8 bases and J gave up 1 base, with 14 bases separating them. From germline, CDR1 is SGHTA and CDR2 FQGNSA. For the CDR3, the DNA is TGTGCCAGCCGGAACAGCCTTCAGAACACTGAAGCTTTCTTT. Amino acids: CASRNSLQNTEAFF.